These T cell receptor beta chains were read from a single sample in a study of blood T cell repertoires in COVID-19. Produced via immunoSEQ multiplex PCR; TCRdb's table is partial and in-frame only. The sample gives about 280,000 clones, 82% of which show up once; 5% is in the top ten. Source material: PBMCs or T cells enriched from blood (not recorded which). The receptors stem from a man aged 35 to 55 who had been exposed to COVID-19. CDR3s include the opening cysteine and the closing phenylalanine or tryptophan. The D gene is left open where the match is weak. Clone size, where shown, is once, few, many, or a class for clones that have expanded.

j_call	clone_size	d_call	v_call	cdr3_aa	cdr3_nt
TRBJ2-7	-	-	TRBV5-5	CASSPYYEQYF	TGTGCCAGCAGCCCCTACTACGAGCAGTACTTC
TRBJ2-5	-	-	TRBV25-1	CASSPGLGSSAETQYF	TGTGCCAGCAGTCCAGGGTTGGGGTCATCAGCAGAGACCCAGTACTTC
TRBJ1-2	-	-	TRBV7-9	CASSLSGQEF	TGTGCCAGCAGCTTAAGTGGGCAGGAATTC
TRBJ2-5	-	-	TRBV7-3	CASSASTRQETQYF	TGTGCCAGCAGCGCCTCGACTAGACAAGAGACCCAGTACTTC
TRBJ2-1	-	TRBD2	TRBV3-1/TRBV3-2	CASSRTSGNNEQFF	TGTGCCAGCAGCCGGACTAGCGGGAACAATGAGCAGTTCTTC
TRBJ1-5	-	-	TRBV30	CAWSARGNQPQHF	TGTGCCTGGAGTGCCCGGGGCAATCAGCCCCAGCATTTT
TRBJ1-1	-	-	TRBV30	CACKRGRGNTEAFF	TGTGCCTGCAAAAGGGGCAGGGGGAACACTGAAGCTTTCTTT
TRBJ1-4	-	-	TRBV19	CASRKRQVSIVGEKLFF	TGTGCCAGTAGAAAAAGACAGGTATCTATAGTTGGTGAAAAACTGTTTTTT
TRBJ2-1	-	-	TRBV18	CASSTQTTYNEQFF	TGTGCCAGCTCAACCCAAACGACTTACAATGAGCAGTTCTTC
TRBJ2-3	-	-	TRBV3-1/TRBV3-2	CASRSLETDTQYF	TGTGCCAGCAGGTCACTAGAAACAGATACGCAGTATTTT
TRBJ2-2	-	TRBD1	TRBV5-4	CASSLPRGHLTTTGELFF	TGTGCCAGCAGCTTACCGAGGGGGCACCTTACGACAACCGGGGAGCTGTTTTTT
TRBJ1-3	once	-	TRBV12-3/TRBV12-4	CASTDTSGNTIYF	TGTGCCAGCACCGACACCTCTGGAAACACCATATATTTT
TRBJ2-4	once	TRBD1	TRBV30	CAWSVRDRARIAKNIQYF	TGTGCCTGGAGTGTAAGGGACAGGGCCCGAATAGCCAAAAACATTCAGTACTTC
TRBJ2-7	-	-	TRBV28	CAALAGTSLEQYF	TGTGCCGCACTCGCAGGAACCTCCCTCGAGCAGTACTTC
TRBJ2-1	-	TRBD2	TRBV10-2	CASSLAGNYNEQFF	TGCGCCAGCAGTCTAGCGGGAAATTACAATGAGCAGTTCTTC
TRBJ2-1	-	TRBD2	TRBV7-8	CASSPDSGRRVEQFF	TGTGCCAGCAGCCCGGATAGCGGGAGGCGGGTTGAGCAGTTCTTC
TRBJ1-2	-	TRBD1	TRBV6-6	CASRTGTGVWGYTF	TGTGCCAGCAGAACCGGGACAGGGGTTTGGGGCTACACCTTC
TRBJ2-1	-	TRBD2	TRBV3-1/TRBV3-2	CASSQDTGGYNEQFF	TGTGCCAGCAGCCAAGATACGGGAGGGTACAATGAGCAGTTCTTC
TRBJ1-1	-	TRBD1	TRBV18	CASSPTGESTRASAFF	TGTGCCAGCTCACCGACAGGGGAAAGTACCCGCGCATCAGCTTTCTTT
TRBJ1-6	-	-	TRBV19	CASSTTGTSYNSPLHF	TGTGCCAGTAGTACCACCGGGACATCGTATAATTCACCCCTCCACTTT
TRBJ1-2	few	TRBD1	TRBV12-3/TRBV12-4	CASSSQGNGYTF	TGTGCCAGCAGTTCACAGGGGAATGGCTACACCTTC
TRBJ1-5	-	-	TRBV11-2	CASSLVGRGLAQHF	TGTGCCAGCAGCTTAGTAGGCAGGGGATTGGCCCAGCATTTT
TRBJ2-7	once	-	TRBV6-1	CASSERGNSYEQYF	TGTGCCAGCAGTGAAAGGGGGAACTCCTACGAGCAGTACTTC
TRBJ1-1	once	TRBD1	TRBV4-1	CASSQLQGANAEAFF	TGCGCCAGCAGCCAACTACAGGGGGCGAACGCTGAAGCTTTCTTT
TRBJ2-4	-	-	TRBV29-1	CSVRGHLAKNIQYF	TGCAGCGTTCGGGGTCATCTAGCCAAAAACATTCAGTACTTC
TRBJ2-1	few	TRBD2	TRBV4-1	CASSHAEIAGVGEQFF	TGCGCCAGCAGCCATGCGGAAATAGCGGGAGTGGGTGAGCAGTTCTTC
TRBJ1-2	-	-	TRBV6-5	CGTGIGYGYTF	TGTGGGACGGGAATTGGCTATGGCTACACCTTC
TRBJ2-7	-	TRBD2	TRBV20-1	CSASSSGPTRQYF	TGCAGTGCTAGTTCTAGCGGACCTACGAGGCAGTACTTC
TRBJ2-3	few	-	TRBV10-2	CASSSTDTQYF	TGCGCCAGCAGTTCGACAGATACGCAGTATTTT
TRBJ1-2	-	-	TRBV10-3	CAIRKDSYGYTF	TGTGCCATCAGGAAAGACAGCTATGGCTACACCTTC
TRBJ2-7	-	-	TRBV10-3	CAVTGPSGGSNYEQYF	TGTGCCGTCACAGGGCCTAGCGGCGGTTCAAACTACGAGCAGTACTTC
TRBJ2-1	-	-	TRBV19	CARGTGGGHNEQFF	TGTGCCAGGGGGACTGGGGGTGGTCACAATGAGCAGTTCTTC
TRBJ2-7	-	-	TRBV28	CASSGSNEQYF	TGTGCCAGCTCCGGGTCGAACGAGCAGTACTTC
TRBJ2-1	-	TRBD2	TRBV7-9	CASSFTESGRRRNEQFF	TGTGCCAGCAGCTTTACAGAAAGCGGGAGAAGGCGAAATGAGCAGTTCTTC
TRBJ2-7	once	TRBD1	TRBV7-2	CASSNIGTGKNEQYF	TGTGCCAGCAGCAACATCGGGACAGGGAAGAACGAGCAGTACTTC
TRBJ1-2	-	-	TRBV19	CASGHRAFDGYTF	TGTGCCAGTGGTCACAGGGCCTTCGATGGCTACACCTTC
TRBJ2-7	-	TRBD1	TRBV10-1	CASSETGTGPRNQNF	TGCGCCAGCAGTGAGACCGGGACAGGCCCGCGGAATCAGAACTTC
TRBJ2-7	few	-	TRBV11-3	CASSLGALLRCYEQYF	TGTGCCAGCAGCTTAGGCGCCTTACTGAGATGCTACGAGCAGTACTTC
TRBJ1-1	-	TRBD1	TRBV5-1	CASSQQGAQGVAFF	TGCGCCAGCAGCCAGCAGGGGGCGCAAGGGGTAGCTTTCTTT
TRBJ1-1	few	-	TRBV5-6	CASSRDTMNTEAFF	TGTGCCAGCAGCAGGGACACCATGAACACTGAAGCTTTCTTT
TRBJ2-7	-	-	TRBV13	CASSNNYEQYF	TGTGCCAGCAGCAACAACTACGAGCAGTACTTC
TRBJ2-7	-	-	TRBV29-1	CSVTTGGGSYEQYF	TGCAGCGTTACCACAGGGGGGGGCTCCTACGAGCAGTACTTC
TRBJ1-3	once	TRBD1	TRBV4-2	CASSQVGQGVGSGNTIYF	TGTGCCAGCAGCCAAGTGGGACAGGGTGTCGGCTCTGGAAACACCATATATTTT
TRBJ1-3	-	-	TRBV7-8	CASSLRQASSGNTIYF	TGTGCCAGCAGCTTAAGACAGGCCTCCTCTGGAAACACCATATATTTT
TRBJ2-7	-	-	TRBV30	CAWSVSGRGNSHEQYF	TGTGCCTGGAGTGTATCGGGCAGGGGAAATTCCCACGAGCAGTACTTC
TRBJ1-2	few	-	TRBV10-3	CAISESTGIYGYTF	TGTGCCATCAGTGAGTCTACGGGGATCTATGGCTACACCTTC
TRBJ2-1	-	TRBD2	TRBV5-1	CASGGLAGDYNEQFF	TGCGCCAGCGGTGGTCTAGCGGGAGACTACAATGAGCAGTTCTTC
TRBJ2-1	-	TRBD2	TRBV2	CASSPSGSLLQFF	TGTGCCAGCAGCCCTAGCGGGAGTCTTTTGCAGTTCTTC
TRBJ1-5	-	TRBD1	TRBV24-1	CATSPGQGYQPQHF	TGTGCCACCAGTCCGGGACAGGGATATCAGCCCCAGCATTTT
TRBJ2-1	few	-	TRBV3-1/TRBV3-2	CASSQAYNEQFF	TGTGCCAGCAGTCAAGCGTACAATGAGCAGTTCTTC